The T cell receptor (beta chain) described here comes from a study of cytomegalovirus exposure and HLA in healthy donors. Germline V gene sequence: CDR1 SNHLY, CDR2 FYNNEI. V lost 8 bases to trimming and J lost 5 bases, with 12 bases between them. The CDR3 is 12 amino acids. Use of 60 Vbeta and 13 Jbeta primers characterized the PCR. Using immunoSEQ multiplex PCR, the repertoire was profiled, and TCRdb retains in-frame clones only, with some absent. The sample shows approximately 150,000 clones, about 84% of them seen only once. Sample: PBMCs. The sequence came from a man over 45 in good health and CMV-seropositive. The V and J genes are TRBV2 and TRBJ1-1; no definite D call. This chain's CDR3 is CASFREGTEAFF. In DNA form, the CDR3 reads TGTGCCAGCTTCCGGGAAGGGACTGAAGCTTTCTTT. The full variable domain, in which reference TRBV2 and TRBJ1-1 provide the parts outside the CDR3, is EPEVTQTPSHQVTQMGQEVILRCVPISNHLYFYWYRQILGQKVEFLVSFYNNEISEKSEIFDDQFSVERPDGSNFTLKIRSTKLEDSAMYFCASFREGTEAFFGQGTRLTVV.